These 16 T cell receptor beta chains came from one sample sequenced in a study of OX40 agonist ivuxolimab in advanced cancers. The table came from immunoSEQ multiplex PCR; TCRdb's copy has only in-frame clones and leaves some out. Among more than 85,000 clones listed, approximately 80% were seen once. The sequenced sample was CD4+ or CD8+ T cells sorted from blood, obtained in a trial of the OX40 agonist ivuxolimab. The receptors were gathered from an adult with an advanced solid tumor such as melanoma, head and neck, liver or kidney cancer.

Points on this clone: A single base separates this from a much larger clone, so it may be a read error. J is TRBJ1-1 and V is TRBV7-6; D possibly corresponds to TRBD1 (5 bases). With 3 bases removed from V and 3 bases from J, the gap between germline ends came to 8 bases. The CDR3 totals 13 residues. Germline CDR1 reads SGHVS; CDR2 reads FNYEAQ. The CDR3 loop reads CASSFGQYTEAFF. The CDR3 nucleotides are TGTGCCAGCAGCTTTGGACAATACACTGAAGCTTTCTTT.

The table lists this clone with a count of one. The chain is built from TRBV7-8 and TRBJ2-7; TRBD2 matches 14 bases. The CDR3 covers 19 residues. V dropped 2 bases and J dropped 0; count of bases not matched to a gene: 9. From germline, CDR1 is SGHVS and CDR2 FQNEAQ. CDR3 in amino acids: CASSLYGLAGGPRSYEQYF. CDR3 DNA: TGTGCCAGCAGCTTATACGGACTAGCGGGGGGACCGCGCTCCTACGAGCAGTACTTC.

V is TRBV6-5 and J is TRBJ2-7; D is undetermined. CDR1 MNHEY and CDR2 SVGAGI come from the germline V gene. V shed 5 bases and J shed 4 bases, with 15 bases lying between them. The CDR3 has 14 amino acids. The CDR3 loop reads CASSGEGRNYEQYF. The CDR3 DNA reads TGTGCCAGCAGTGGCGAAGGACGGAATTACGAGCAGTACTTC.

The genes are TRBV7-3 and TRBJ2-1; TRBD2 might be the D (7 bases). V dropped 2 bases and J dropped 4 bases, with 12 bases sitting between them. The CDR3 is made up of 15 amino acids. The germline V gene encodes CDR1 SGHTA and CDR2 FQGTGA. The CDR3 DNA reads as TGTGCCAGCAGCTTAGGCGGGGGCCTATACAATGAGCAGTTCTTC. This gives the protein CASSLGGGLYNEQFF.

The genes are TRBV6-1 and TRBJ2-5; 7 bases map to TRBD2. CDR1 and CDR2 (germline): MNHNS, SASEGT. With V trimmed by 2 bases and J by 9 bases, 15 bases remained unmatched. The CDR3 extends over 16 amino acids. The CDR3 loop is CASSELGRWGGGAQYF. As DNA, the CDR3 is TGTGCCAGCAGTGAATTAGGCAGGTGGGGGGGAGGGGCCCAGTACTTC.

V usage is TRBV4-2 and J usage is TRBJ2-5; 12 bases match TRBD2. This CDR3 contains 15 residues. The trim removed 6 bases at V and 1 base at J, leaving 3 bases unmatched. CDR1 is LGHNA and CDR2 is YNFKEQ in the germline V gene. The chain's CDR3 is CASRRTSGVQETQYF. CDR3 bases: TGTGCCAGCAGGAGGACTAGCGGGGTCCAAGAGACCCAGTACTTC.

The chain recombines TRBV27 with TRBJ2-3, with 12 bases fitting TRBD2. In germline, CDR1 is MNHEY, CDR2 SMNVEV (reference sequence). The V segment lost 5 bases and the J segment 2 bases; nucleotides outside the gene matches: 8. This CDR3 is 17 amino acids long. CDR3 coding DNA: TGTGCCAGCAGTATTCCGGGACTAGCGGGTTTCACAGATACGCAGTATTTT. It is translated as CASSIPGLAGFTDTQYF.

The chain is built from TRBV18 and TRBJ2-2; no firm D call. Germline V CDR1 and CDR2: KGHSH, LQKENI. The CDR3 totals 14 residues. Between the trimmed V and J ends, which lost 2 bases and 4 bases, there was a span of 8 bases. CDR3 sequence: CASSPSPSTGELFF. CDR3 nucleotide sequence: TGTGCCAGCTCACCATCCCCCTCCACCGGGGAGCTGTTTTTT.

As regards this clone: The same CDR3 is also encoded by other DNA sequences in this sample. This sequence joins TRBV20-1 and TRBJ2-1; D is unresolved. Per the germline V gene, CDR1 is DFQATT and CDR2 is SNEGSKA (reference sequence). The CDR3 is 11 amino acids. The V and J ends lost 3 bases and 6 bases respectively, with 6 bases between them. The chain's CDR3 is CSASRSNEQFF. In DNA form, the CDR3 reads TGCAGTGCTAGTAGGTCCAATGAGCAGTTCTTC.

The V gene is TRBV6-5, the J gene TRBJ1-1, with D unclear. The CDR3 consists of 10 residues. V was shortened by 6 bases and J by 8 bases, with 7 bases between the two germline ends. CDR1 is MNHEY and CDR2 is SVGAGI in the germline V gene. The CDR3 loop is CASRLREAFF. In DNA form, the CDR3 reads TGTGCCAGCAGGCTCAGAGAAGCTTTCTTT.

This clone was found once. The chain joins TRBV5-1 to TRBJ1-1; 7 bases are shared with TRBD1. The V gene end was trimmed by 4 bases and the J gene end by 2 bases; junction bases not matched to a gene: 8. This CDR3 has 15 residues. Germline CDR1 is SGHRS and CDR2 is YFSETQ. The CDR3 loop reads CASSLRDRRNTEAFF. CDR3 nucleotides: TGCGCCAGCAGCCTACGGGACAGACGAAACACTGAAGCTTTCTTT.

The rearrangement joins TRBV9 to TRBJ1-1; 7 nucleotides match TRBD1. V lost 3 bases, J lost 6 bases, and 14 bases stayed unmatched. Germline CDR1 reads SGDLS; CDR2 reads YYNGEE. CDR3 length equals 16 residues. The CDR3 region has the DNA TGTGCCAGCAGCGGACAGGGTAGAATTGGAGACGCTGAAGCTTTCTTT. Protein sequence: CASSGQGRIGDAEAFF.

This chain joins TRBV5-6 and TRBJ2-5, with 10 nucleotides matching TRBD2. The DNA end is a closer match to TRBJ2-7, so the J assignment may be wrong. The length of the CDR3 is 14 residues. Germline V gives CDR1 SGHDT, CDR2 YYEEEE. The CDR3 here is CASSSRLAGYEQYF. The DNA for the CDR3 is TGTGCCAGCAGCTCCCGACTAGCGGGCTACGAGCAGTACTTC.

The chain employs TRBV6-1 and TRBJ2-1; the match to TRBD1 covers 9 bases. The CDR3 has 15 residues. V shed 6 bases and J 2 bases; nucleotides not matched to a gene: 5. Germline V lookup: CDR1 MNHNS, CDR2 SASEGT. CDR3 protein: CASRPQGAAYNEQFF. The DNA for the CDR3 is TGTGCCAGCAGACCACAGGGGGCCGCCTACAATGAGCAGTTCTTC.

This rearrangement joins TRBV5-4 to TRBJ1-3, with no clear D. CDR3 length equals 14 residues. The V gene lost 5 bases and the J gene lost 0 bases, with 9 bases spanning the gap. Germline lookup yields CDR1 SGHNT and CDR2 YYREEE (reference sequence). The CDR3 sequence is CASSYGYSGNTIYF. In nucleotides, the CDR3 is TGTGCCAGCAGTTACGGGTACTCTGGAAACACCATATATTTT.

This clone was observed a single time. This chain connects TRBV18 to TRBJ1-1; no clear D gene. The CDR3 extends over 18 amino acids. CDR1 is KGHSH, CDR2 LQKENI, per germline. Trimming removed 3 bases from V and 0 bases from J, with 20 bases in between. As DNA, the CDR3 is TGTGCCAGCTCACCGTCCGGAAGAACACGGAGAGTGAACACTGAAGCTTTCTTT. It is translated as CASSPSGRTRRVNTEAFF. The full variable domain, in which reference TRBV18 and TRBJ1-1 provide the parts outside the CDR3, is NAGVMQNPRHLVRRRGQEARLRCSPMKGHSHVYWYRQLPEEGLKFMVYLQKENIIDESGMPKERFSAEFPKEGPSILRIQQVVRGDSAAYFCASSPSGRTRRVNTEAFFGQGTRLTVV.